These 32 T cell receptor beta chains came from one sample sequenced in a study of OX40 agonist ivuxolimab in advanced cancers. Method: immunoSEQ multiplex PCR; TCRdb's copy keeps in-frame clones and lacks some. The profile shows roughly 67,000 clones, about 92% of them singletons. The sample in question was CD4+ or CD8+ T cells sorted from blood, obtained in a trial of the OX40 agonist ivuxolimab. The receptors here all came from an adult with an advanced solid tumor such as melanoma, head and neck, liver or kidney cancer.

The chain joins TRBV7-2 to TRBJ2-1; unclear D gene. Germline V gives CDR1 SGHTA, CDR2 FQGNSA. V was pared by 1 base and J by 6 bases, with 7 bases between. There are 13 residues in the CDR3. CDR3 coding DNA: TGTGCCAGCAGCTTAGGGCAATTCAATGAGCAGTTCTTC. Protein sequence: CASSLGQFNEQFF.

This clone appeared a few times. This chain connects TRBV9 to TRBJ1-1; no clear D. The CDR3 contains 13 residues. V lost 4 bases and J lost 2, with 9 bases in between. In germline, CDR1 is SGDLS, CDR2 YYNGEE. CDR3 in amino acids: CASSLDVNTEAFF. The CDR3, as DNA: TGTGCCAGCAGCCTGGACGTAAACACTGAAGCTTTCTTT.

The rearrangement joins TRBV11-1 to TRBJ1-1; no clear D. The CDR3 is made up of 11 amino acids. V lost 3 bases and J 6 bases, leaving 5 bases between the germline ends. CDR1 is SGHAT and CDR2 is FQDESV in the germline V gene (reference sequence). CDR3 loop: CASSLSPEAFF. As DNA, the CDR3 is TGTGCCAGCAGCTTGAGCCCTGAAGCTTTCTTT.

The CDR3 reads CASTPSRAGEGNQPQHF. In nucleotides, the CDR3 is TGCGCCAGCACACCCTCTCGGGCAGGTGAGGGCAATCAGCCCCAGCATTTT. This chain links TRBV10-2 with TRBJ1-5; D remains unclear. This CDR3 comprises 17 residues. V gave up 7 bases and J gave up 2 bases, with 21 bases separating them. Germline loops: CDR1 WSHSY, CDR2 SAAADI.

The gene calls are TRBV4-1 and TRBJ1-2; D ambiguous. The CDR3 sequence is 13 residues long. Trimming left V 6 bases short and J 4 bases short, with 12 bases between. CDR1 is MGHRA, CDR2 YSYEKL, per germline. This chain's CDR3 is CASSLGGSYGYTF. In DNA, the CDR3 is TGCGCCAGCAGTCTCGGCGGGTCCTATGGCTACACCTTC.

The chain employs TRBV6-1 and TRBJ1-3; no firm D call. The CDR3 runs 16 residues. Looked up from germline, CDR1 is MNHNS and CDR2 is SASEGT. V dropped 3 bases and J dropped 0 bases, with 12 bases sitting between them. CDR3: CASSDGQINSGNTIYF. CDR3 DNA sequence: TGTGCCAGCAGTGATGGGCAGATCAACTCTGGAAACACCATATATTTT.

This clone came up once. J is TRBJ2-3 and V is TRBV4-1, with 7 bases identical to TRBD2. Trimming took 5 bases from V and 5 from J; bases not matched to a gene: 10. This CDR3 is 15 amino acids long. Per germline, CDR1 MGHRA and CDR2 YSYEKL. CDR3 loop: CASSVPGLKIDTQYF. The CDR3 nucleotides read TGCGCCAGCAGCGTGCCGGGACTAAAAATAGATACGCAGTATTTT.

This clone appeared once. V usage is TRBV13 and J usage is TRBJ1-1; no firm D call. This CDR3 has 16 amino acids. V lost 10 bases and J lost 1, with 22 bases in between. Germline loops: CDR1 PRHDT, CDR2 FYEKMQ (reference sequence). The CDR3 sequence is CATREGAGPENTEAFF. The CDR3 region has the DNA TGTGCCACCCGAGAAGGAGCGGGCCCGGAGAACACTGAAGCTTTCTTT. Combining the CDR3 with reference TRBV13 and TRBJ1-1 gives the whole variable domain AAGVIQSPRHLIKEKRETATLKCYPIPRHDTVYWYQQGPGQDPQFLISFYEKMQSDKGSIPDRFSAQQFSDYHSELNMSSLELGDSALYFCATREGAGPENTEAFFGQGTRLTVV.

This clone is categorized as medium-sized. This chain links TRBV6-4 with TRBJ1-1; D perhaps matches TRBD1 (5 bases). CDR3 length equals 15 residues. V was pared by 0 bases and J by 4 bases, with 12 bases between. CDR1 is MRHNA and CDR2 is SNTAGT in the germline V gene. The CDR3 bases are TGTGCCAGCAGTGACTCGGCCGGGGGGGTCACTGAAGCTTTCTTT. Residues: CASSDSAGGVTEAFF.

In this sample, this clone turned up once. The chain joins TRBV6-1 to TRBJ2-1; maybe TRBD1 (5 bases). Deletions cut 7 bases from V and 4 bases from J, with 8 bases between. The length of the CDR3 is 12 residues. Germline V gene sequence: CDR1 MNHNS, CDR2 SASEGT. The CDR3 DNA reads TGTGCCAGCAAGCAGGGTTACAATGAGCAGTTCTTC. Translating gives CASKQGYNEQFF.

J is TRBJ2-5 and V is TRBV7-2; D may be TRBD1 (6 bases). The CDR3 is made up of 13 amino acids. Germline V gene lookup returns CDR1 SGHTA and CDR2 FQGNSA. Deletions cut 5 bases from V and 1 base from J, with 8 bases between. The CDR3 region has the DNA TGTGCCAGCAGCCAGGGGACCCAAGAGACCCAGTACTTC. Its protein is CASSQGTQETQYF.

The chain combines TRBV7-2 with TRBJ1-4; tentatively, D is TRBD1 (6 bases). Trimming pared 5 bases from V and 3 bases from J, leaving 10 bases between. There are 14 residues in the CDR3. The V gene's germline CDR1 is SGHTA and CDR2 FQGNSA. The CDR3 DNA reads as TGTGCCAGCAGCCACGGGGGGCCTAATGAAAAACTGTTTTTT. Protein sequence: CASSHGGPNEKLFF.

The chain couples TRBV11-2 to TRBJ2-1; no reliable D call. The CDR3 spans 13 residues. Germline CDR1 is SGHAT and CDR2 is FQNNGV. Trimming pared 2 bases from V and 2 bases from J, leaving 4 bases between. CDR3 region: CASSLQTYNEQFF. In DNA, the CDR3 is TGTGCCAGCAGCTTACAGACCTACAATGAGCAGTTCTTC.

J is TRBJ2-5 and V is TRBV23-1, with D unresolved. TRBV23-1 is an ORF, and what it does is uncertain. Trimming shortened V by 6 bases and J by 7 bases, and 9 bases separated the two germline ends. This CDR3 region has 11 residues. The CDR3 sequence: CASREEGTQYF. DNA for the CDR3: TGCGCCAGCAGGGAAGAAGGGACCCAGTACTTC.

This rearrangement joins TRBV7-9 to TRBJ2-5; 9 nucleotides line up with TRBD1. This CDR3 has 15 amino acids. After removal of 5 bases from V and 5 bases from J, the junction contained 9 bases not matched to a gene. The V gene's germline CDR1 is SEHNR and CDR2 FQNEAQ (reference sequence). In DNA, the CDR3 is TGTGCCAGCAGCACGCACACAGGGGGCGGGGAGACCCAGTACTTC. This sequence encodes CASSTHTGGGETQYF.

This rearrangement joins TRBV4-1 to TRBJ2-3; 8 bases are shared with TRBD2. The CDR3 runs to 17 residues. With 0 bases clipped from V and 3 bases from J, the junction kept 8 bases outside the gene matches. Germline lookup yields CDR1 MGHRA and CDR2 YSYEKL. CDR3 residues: CASSQDRVGGVTDTQYF. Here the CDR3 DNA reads TGCGCCAGCAGCCAAGATCGGGTCGGGGGGGTGACAGATACGCAGTATTTT.

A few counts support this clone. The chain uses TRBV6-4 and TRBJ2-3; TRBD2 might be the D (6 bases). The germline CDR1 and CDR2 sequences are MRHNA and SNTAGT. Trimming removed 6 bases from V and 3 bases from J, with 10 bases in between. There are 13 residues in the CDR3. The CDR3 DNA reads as TGTGCCAGCAGCGCTAGCGAGACAGATACGCAGTATTTT. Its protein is CASSASETDTQYF.

The CDR3 bases are TGCGCCAGCAGCTTGCAATTATTGGGAAACACTGAAGCTTTCTTT. Translating it yields CASSLQLLGNTEAFF. The chain is built from TRBV5-1 and TRBJ1-1; D unclear. The germline V gene has CDR1 SGHRS and CDR2 YFSETQ. This CDR3 comprises 15 residues. Trimming removed 1 base at V and 2 bases at J, with 12 bases between.

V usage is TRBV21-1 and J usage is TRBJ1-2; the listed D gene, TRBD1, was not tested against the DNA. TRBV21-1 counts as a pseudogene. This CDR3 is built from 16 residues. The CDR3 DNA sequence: TGTGCCAGCAGCATTAGTACAGGGGGCGCGAGCTATGGCTACACCTTC. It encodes CASSISTGGASYGYTF.

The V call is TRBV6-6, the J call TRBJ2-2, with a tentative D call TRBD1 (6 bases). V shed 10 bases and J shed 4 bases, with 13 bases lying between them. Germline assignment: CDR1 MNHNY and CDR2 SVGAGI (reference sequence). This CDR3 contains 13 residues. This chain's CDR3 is CATQGFGTGELFF. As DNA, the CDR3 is TGTGCCACACAGGGATTCGGCACCGGGGAGCTGTTTTTT.

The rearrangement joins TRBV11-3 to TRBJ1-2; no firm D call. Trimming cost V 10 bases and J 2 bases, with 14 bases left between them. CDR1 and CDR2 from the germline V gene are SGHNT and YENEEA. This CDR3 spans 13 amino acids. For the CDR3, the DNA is TGTGCCACACTCATAATTGCGAACTATGGCTACACCTTC. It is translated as CATLIIANYGYTF.

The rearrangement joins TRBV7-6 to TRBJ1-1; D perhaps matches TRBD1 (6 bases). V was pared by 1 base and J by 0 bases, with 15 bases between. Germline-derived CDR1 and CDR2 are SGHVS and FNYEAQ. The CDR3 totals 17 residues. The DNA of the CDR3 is TGTGCCAGCAGCTTAGTGGCGCAGGGGCTCATGAACACTGAAGCTTTCTTT. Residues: CASSLVAQGLMNTEAFF. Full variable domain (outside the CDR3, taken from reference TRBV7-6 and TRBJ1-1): GAGVSQSPRYKVTKRGQDVALRCDPISGHVSLYWYRQALGQGPEFLTYFNYEAQQDKSGLPNDRFSAERPEGSISTLTIQRTEQRDSAMYRCASSLVAQGLMNTEAFFGQGTRLTVV.

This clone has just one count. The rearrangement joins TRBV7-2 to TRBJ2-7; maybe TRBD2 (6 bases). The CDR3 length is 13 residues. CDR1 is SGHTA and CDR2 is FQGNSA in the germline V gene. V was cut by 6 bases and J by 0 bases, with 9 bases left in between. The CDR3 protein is CASSHGGSYEQYF. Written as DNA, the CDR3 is TGTGCCAGCAGTCACGGGGGCTCCTACGAGCAGTACTTC.

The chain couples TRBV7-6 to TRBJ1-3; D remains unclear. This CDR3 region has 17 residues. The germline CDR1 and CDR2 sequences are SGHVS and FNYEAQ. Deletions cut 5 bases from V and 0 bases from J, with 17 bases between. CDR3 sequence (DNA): TGTGCCAGCAGCCTTTTCCTGTTGGGTCACTCTGGAAACACCATATATTTT. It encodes CASSLFLLGHSGNTIYF. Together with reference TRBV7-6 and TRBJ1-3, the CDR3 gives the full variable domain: GAGVSQSPRYKVTKRGQDVALRCDPISGHVSLYWYRQALGQGPEFLTYFNYEAQQDKSGLPNDRFSAERPEGSISTLTIQRTEQRDSAMYRCASSLFLLGHSGNTIYFGEGSWLTVV.

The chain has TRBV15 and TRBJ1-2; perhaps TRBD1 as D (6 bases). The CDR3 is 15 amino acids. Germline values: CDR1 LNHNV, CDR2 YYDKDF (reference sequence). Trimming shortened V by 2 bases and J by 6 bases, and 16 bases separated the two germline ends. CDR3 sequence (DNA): TGTGCCACCAGCAGAACAGGGTTGGATTCCAATGGCTACACCTTC. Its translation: CATSRTGLDSNGYTF.

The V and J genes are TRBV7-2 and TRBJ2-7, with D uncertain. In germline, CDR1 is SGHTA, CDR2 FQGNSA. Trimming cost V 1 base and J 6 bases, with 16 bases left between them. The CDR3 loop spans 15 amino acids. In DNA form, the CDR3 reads TGTGCCAGCAGCTTAGGGCAGCCCCTATCGTCCGAGCAGTACTTC. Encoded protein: CASSLGQPLSSEQYF.

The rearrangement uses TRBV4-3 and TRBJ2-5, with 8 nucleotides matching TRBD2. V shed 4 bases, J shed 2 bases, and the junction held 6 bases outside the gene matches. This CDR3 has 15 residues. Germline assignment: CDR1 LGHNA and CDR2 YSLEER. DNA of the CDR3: TGCGCCAGCAGCCTAGGCGCGGGGGGACAAGAGACCCAGTACTTC. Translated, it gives CASSLGAGGQETQYF.

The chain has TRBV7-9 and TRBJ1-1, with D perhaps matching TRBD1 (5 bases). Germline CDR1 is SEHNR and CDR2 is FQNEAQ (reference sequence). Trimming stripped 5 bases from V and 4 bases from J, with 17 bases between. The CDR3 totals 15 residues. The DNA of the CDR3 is TGTGCCAGCAGCCCTACCGGGGGAATTCGCACTGAAGCTTTCTTT. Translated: CASSPTGGIRTEAFF.

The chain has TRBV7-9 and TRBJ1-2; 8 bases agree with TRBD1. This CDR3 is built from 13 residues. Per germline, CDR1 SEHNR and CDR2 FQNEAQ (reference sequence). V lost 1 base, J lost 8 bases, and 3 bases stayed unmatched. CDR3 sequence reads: CASSLEDREGYTF. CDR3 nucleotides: TGTGCCAGCAGCTTAGAGGACAGGGAAGGCTACACCTTC.

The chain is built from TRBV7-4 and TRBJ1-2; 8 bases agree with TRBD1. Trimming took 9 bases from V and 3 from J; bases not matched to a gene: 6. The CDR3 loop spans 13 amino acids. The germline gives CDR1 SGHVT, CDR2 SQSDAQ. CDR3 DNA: TGTGCCAGTGCAGGGGGCTCAGACTATGGCTACACCTTC. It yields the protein CASAGGSDYGYTF.

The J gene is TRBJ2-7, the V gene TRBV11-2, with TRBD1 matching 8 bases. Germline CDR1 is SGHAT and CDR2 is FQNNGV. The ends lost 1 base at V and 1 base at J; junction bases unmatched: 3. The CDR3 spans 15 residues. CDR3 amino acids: CASSLVTGGSYEQYF. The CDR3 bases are TGTGCCAGCAGCTTAGTAACAGGGGGGTCCTACGAGCAGTACTTC.

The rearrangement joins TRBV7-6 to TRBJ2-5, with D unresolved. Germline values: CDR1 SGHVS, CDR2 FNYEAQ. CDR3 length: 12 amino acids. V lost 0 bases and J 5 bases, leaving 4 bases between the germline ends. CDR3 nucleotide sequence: TGTGCCAGCAGCTTAGCATTGGAGACCCAGTACTTC. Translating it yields CASSLALETQYF.